A single T cell receptor beta chain is shown here with its context. Its antigen remains unknown. TCRdb keeps only in-frame clones here, not all; method: immunoSEQ multiplex PCR. Of more than 20,000 clones listed, 75% to 90% are singletons. J was trimmed by 5 bases and V by 5 bases; bases with no gene match: 8. The CDR3 runs 17 residues. CDR1 and CDR2 (germline): SEHNR, FQNEAQ (reference sequence). The sample is drawn from a study of OX40 agonist ivuxolimab in advanced cancers. Study results and limitations: Blood T cells, both CD4+ and CD8+, expanded clonally by week 6 at 0.1 to 3.0 mg/kg.

The sample here was CD4+ or CD8+ T cells sorted from blood, taken in a trial of the OX40 agonist ivuxolimab. The receptor was isolated from an adult with an advanced solid tumor such as melanoma, head and neck, liver or kidney cancer. The chain uses TRBV7-9 and TRBJ2-1; 14 positions match TRBD2. CDR3: CASSPGLAGGYHNEQFF. In nucleotides, the CDR3 is TGTGCCAGCAGCCCCGGACTAGCGGGAGGTTACCACAATGAGCAGTTCTTC.